The 16 T cell receptor beta chains presented below share a single source sample, sequenced in a study of CD4 T cells in relation to SARS-CoV-2 and coronaviruses (dated by TCRdb to the early 2020s). Their antigens remain unidentified. CD4+ T cells from unexposed donors were collected before the COVID-19 pandemic (2011-2018). The EasySep CD4+ T cell isolation kit was used to isolate CD4+ T cells once the cultures had run for roughly 11 days. The receptor library was made with the immunoSEQ multiplex PCR assay. TCRdb's version of the immuneACCESS table is confined to in-frame rearrangements and falls short of the full clone set. An unresolved V gene accounts for under half of the shortfall where checked; the remainder is of unknown origin. The table for this sample lists tens of thousands of clones; about 75% of them were counted only once. The ten largest clones add up to 9.5% to 15% of the sample.

Sequenced: CD4+ T cells from PBMCs, cultured in vitro. These receptors came from a human donor in good health.

CDR3 bases: TGTGCCAGCAGTGACAGGACCAGCTCTGGGGCCAACGTCCTGACTTTC. Translating gives CASSDRTSSGANVLTF. The rearrangement uses TRBV6-4 and TRBJ2-6; D not resolved. Trimming took 2 bases from V and 0 from J, leaving 8 bases between them. The V gene's germline CDR1 is MRHNA and CDR2 SNTAGT. CDR3 length equals 16 residues.

V and J are TRBV6-2 or TRBV6-3 and TRBJ2-3; a weak D match, TRBD2 (6 bases). V was clipped by 6 bases and J by 6 bases, with 19 bases between them. The length of the CDR3 is 15 residues. Germline CDR1 reads MNHEY; CDR2 reads SVGEGT. CDR3: CASSKNGEAWDTQYF. The CDR3 DNA sequence: TGTGCCAGCAGCAAGAACGGGGAGGCCTGGGATACGCAGTATTTT.

The J gene is TRBJ2-5, the V gene TRBV6-6; 10 bases line up with TRBD1. The ends lost 5 bases at V and 0 bases at J; junction bases unmatched: 9. The CDR3 extends over 17 amino acids. Germline CDR1 and CDR2: MNHNY and SVGAGI (reference sequence). The chain's CDR3 is CASSPDRGQGHQETQYF. The DNA of the CDR3 is TGTGCCAGCAGTCCAGACAGGGGGCAGGGGCACCAAGAGACCCAGTACTTC.

This rearrangement joins TRBV6-1 to TRBJ1-2; no definite D call. V was pared by 1 base and J by 4 bases, with 13 bases between. This CDR3 is built from 15 residues. Germline assignment: CDR1 MNHNS and CDR2 SASEGT. In nucleotides, the CDR3 is TGTGCCAGCAGTGAAGATCGGGTTCGGGGCTATGGCTACACCTTC. It specifies CASSEDRVRGYGYTF.

The chain employs TRBV15 and TRBJ2-6; 7 bases agree with TRBD1. The CDR3 has 18 amino acids. V was pared by 1 base and J by 1 base, with 7 bases of the junction left unmatched. CDR1 is LNHNV and CDR2 is YYDKDF in the germline V gene (reference sequence). CDR3 sequence (DNA): TGTGCCACCAGCAGAGGTCGGGACAGATCATCTGGGGCCAACGTCCTGACTTTC. It codes for CATSRGRDRSSGANVLTF.

This clone has a handful of counts. This chain connects TRBV5-4 to TRBJ2-1; D not certain. This CDR3 is built from 11 residues. Trimming pared 0 bases from V and 15 bases from J, leaving 10 bases between. Germline CDR1 SGHNT, CDR2 YYREEE (reference sequence). DNA of the CDR3: TGTGCCAGCAGCTTGGACTCGGACCCGTTCTTC. It is translated as CASSLDSDPFF. Full variable domain (missing parts from reference TRBV5-4 and TRBJ2-1): ETGVTQSPTHLIKTRGQQVTLRCSSQSGHNTVSWYQQALGQGPQFIFQYYREEENGRGNFPPRFSGLQFPNYSSELNVNALELDDSALYLCASSLDSDPFFGPGTRLTVL.

The J gene is TRBJ2-1, the V gene TRBV4-1, with TRBD2 identical over 7 bases. This CDR3 has 17 amino acids. V gave up 0 bases and J gave up 4 bases; unmatched junction bases: 9. Looked up from germline, CDR1 is MGHRA and CDR2 is YSYEKL. The CDR3 loop reads CASSQDGGGYPYNEQFF. In DNA, the CDR3 is TGCGCCAGCAGCCAAGATGGGGGGGGGTACCCTTACAATGAGCAGTTCTTC.

This sequence joins TRBV19 and TRBJ1-1; TRBD1 aligns across 9 bases. V lost 3 bases to trimming and J lost 6 bases; unmatched junction nucleotides: 8. Germline lookup yields CDR1 LNHDA and CDR2 SQIVND (reference sequence). This CDR3 has 15 amino acids. This CDR3 reads CASSIGTGQGSEAFF. The CDR3 coding sequence is TGTGCCAGTAGTATTGGGACAGGGCAGGGTTCTGAAGCTTTCTTT.

The chain has TRBV5-8 and TRBJ2-5, with 7 bases fitting TRBD1. This CDR3 has 14 residues. The junction had 4 bases not matched to a gene; V was cut back by 2 bases and J by 3 bases. Germline lookup yields CDR1 SGHTS and CDR2 YDEGEE. The chain's CDR3 is CASSFGTEEETQYF. Written as DNA, the CDR3 is TGTGCCAGCAGCTTCGGGACAGAGGAAGAGACCCAGTACTTC.

The CDR3 DNA is TGTGCCAGTAGTGGGGGACAGGGGGGCACTGAAGCTTTCTTT. Translating it yields CASSGGQGGTEAFF. This chain joins TRBV19 and TRBJ1-1, with 11 bases that match TRBD1. The V gene end was trimmed by 5 bases and the J gene end by 4 bases; junction bases not matched to a gene: 3. Germline CDR1 is LNHDA and CDR2 is SQIVND (reference sequence). The CDR3 has 14 residues.

The chain recombines TRBV3-1 (or the pseudogene TRBV3-2) with TRBJ2-1, with TRBD1 identical over 9 bases. Germline CDR1 LGHDT, CDR2 YNNKEL (reference sequence). V dropped 8 bases and J dropped 10; count of bases not matched to a gene: 12. The CDR3 has 14 residues. Here the CDR3 reads CASSRQGDRGEQFF. The CDR3, as DNA: TGTGCCAGCTCAAGACAGGGGGACCGAGGGGAGCAGTTCTTC.

This sequence joins TRBV2 and TRBJ1-5; weak D call: TRBD1 (5 bases). CDR3 length: 14 amino acids. CDR1 is SNHLY, CDR2 FYNNEI, per germline. V was cut by 3 bases and J by 2 bases, with 8 bases left in between. CDR3 region: CASSDTGGNQPQHF. The DNA of the CDR3 is TGTGCCAGCAGTGACACGGGGGGCAATCAGCCCCAGCATTTT.

The V gene is TRBV25-1, the J gene TRBJ1-1; tentatively, D is TRBD1 (6 bases). Germline CDR1 MGHDK, CDR2 SYGVNS. With 5 bases removed from V and 5 bases from J, the gap between germline ends came to 15 bases. The CDR3 totals 14 residues. CDR3 amino acids: CASSNTGRATEAFF. CDR3 coding DNA: TGTGCCAGCAGTAATACAGGGAGGGCGACTGAAGCTTTCTTT.

This clone was observed a few times. This sequence joins TRBV19 and TRBJ1-5; the D is unclear. CDR1 and CDR2 from the germline V gene are LNHDA and SQIVND (reference sequence). The CDR3 sequence is 13 residues long. V was cut by 4 bases and J by 3 bases, with 7 bases left in between. CDR3 sequence: CASSRADNQPQHF. The CDR3 DNA reads TGTGCCAGTAGTAGGGCAGACAATCAGCCCCAGCATTTT.

The chain has TRBV10-1 and TRBJ1-1, with unresolved D. The CDR3 covers 15 residues. V lost 6 bases and J lost 4, with 18 bases in between. The germline CDR1 and CDR2 sequences are WNHNN and SYGVQD (reference sequence). CDR3 nucleotide sequence: TGCGCCAGCAGCCTCCGCGTCGAGGCTGGCACTGAAGCTTTCTTT. It is translated as CASSLRVEAGTEAFF.

This chain uses TRBV7-3 with TRBJ1-1; D gene uncertain. This CDR3 contains 14 residues. Germline V CDR1 and CDR2: SGHTA, FQGTGA. V was trimmed by 5 bases and J by 1 base, leaving 11 bases between them. CDR3 residues: CASSPGGSNTEAFF. In DNA form, the CDR3 reads TGTGCCAGCAGCCCGGGAGGTTCGAACACTGAAGCTTTCTTT.